These 8 T cell receptor beta chains originate from one sample sequenced in a study of blood T cell repertoires in COVID-19. Clones were sequenced by immunoSEQ multiplex PCR, and TCRdb holds only the in-frame ones, with some missing. Here the sample spans 87,000 or so clones, under 85% being singletons. The specimen was peripheral blood. These receptors all come from a woman in her 70s with acute or convalescent COVID-19.

The chain is built from TRBV5-1 and TRBJ2-3, with D possibly TRBD1 on 6 matching bases. The CDR3 runs 14 residues. Germline loops: CDR1 SGHRS, CDR2 YFSETQ. Trimming took 1 base from V and 5 from J, leaving 11 bases between them. The chain's CDR3 is CASSLQGPVDTQYF. CDR3 nucleotides: TGCGCCAGCAGCTTGCAGGGGCCGGTAGATACGCAGTATTTT.

This chain joins TRBV7-2 and TRBJ1-2; perhaps TRBD1 as D (5 bases). The CDR3 totals 14 residues. Trimming left V 5 bases short and J 1 base short, with 11 bases between. Germline CDR1 is SGHTA and CDR2 is FQGNSA. The CDR3 here is CASSGPQGNYGYTF. The CDR3 nucleotides are TGTGCCAGCAGCGGTCCCCAGGGTAACTATGGCTACACCTTC.

This clone was seen a single time. J is TRBJ2-5 and V is TRBV7-3; 8 positions match TRBD1. The J segment lost 5 bases and the V segment lost 5 bases, leaving 7 bases of the junction unmatched. From germline, CDR1 is SGHTA and CDR2 FQGTGA. This CDR3 region has 14 residues. CDR3 in DNA: TGTGCCAGCAGCGCCGGGACAGGCCCCGAGACCCAGTACTTC. Translation gives CASSAGTGPETQYF.

V and J are TRBV4-1 and TRBJ1-5; 11 bases match TRBD1. The V gene's germline CDR1 is MGHRA and CDR2 YSYEKL. The V gene end was trimmed by 2 bases and the J gene end by 6 bases; junction bases not matched to a gene: 3. The CDR3 has 15 amino acids. DNA of the CDR3: TGCGCCAGCAGCCAACCGGGACAGGGGGGTCAGCCCCAGCATTTT. Translating it yields CASSQPGQGGQPQHF.

J is TRBJ2-2 and V is TRBV9; no clear D gene. Per germline, CDR1 SGDLS and CDR2 YYNGEE. V was trimmed by 5 bases and J by 0 bases, leaving 5 bases between them. CDR3 length: 13 amino acids. The CDR3 bases are TGTGCCAGCAGTGGCCCGAACACCGGGGAGCTGTTTTTT. As protein: CASSGPNTGELFF.

This chain links TRBV11-2 with TRBJ1-6, with D perhaps TRBD1 (5 bases). V was pared by 7 bases and J by 13 bases, with 20 bases between. Germline loops: CDR1 SGHAT, CDR2 FQNNGV. There are 14 residues in the CDR3. CDR3 in DNA: TGTGCCAGCACCGACGGGGGGGGATTAAGTCCCCTCCACTTT. This codes for CASTDGGGLSPLHF.

This chain joins TRBV5-1 and TRBJ2-7, with a tentative D call TRBD2 (6 bases). Trimming took off 0 bases at V and 6 bases at J, with 22 bases between the two ends. The CDR3 sequence is 17 residues long. Germline-derived CDR1 and CDR2 are SGHRS and YFSETQ. CDR3 sequence: CASSLDPTVGGTTEQYF. CDR3 sequence (DNA): TGCGCCAGCAGCTTGGACCCTACCGTCGGGGGAACTACCGAGCAGTACTTC.

This clone was counted a single time. The rearrangement joins TRBV9 to TRBJ2-1; D gene ambiguous. Germline-derived CDR1 and CDR2 are SGDLS and YYNGEE. The CDR3 runs 14 residues. The ends were cut back, 4 bases at V and 12 bases at J, with 20 bases in the middle. CDR3 residues: CASSNSNPQWSQFF. CDR3 DNA: TGTGCCAGCAGCAATAGTAACCCCCAATGGTCGCAGTTCTTC.